The clone carrying this TCR beta chain was seen only once. Its antigen is undetermined. CDR1 SGHNT and CDR2 YENEEA come from the germline V gene. V lost 5 bases, J lost 0 bases, and 9 bases lay in between. The CDR3 totals 14 residues. Cycle 7 day 1, cycle 4 day 1, and baseline were the timepoints at which blood was sampled. This record comes from a study of OX40 agonist ivuxolimab in advanced cancers. Looking at the study overall: Intravenous ivuxolimab was administered to patients every 2 weeks at 0.01 to 10 mg/kg. Patients with prior anti-PD-1, anti-PD-L1 or anti-CTLA-4 therapy were eligible; about 41% had some.

The assay was immunoSEQ multiplex PCR, and TCRdb's table has in-frame clones only and misses some. There are about 68,000 clones in the sample; about 91% occur only once, and about 0.31% lies in the top ten. Notes on the study in general: Expanded peripheral T cell antigen specificity was not determined.

Specimen: CD4+ or CD8+ T cells sorted from blood, collected in a trial of the OX40 agonist ivuxolimab. V is TRBV11-3 and J is TRBJ2-3; D possibly uses TRBD1 or TRBD2 (5 bases each). This TCR was recovered from an adult with an advanced solid tumor such as melanoma, head and neck, liver or kidney cancer. The CDR3 spells CASSAGASTDTQYF. The DNA of the CDR3 is TGTGCCAGCAGCGCCGGGGCCAGCACAGATACGCAGTATTTT.